Below, 26 T cell receptor beta chains from the same sample are listed, as sequenced in a study of OX40 agonist ivuxolimab in advanced cancers. Libraries were prepared by immunoSEQ multiplex PCR; TCRdb keeps only in-frame clonotypes and omits some of them. The sample carries about 58,000 clones, approximately 80% recorded once. Sequences were derived from CD4+ or CD8+ T cells sorted from blood, sampled in a trial of the OX40 agonist ivuxolimab. These receptors were collected from an adult with an advanced solid tumor such as melanoma, head and neck, liver or kidney cancer.

J is TRBJ1-4 and V is TRBV7-2, with D unclear. Germline values: CDR1 SGHTA, CDR2 FQGNSA. V was clipped by 3 bases and J by 2 bases, with 4 bases between them. CDR3 length equals 13 residues. In DNA form, the CDR3 reads TGTGCCAGCAGCTTTTCCACTAATGAAAAACTGTTTTTT. Translated: CASSFSTNEKLFF. Together with reference TRBV7-2 and TRBJ1-4, the CDR3 gives the full variable domain: GAGVSQSPSNKVTEKGKDVELRCDPISGHTALYWYRQSLGQGLEFLIYFQGNSAPDKSGLPSDRFSAERTGGSVSTLTIQRTQQEDSAVYLCASSFSTNEKLFFGSGTQLSVL.

This chain uses TRBV7-6 with TRBJ2-7; TRBD2 is a possible D gene (5 bases). The germline gives CDR1 SGHVS, CDR2 FNYEAQ. This CDR3 contains 14 residues. Deletions cut 5 bases from V and 2 bases from J, with 13 bases between. As DNA, the CDR3 is TGTGCCAGCAGCAGCCGGGAACCTCCCTACGAGCAGTACTTC. It translates to CASSSREPPYEQYF.

This clone has only one observation. This CDR3 reads CASSGGGGTSYEQYF. The CDR3 nucleotides read TGTGCCAGCAGCGGGGGAGGGGGGACCTCCTACGAGCAGTACTTC. The chain recombines TRBV5-4 with TRBJ2-7; D possibly corresponds to TRBD2 (7 bases). The CDR3 is 15 residues long. Per germline, CDR1 SGHNT and CDR2 YYREEE (reference sequence). Trimming took off 4 bases at V and 0 bases at J, with 14 bases between the two ends.

The rearrangement joins TRBV2 to TRBJ2-7; TRBD1 or TRBD2 may be the D gene (6 bases each). Trimming removed 7 bases from V and 3 bases from J, with 13 bases in between. CDR3 length equals 13 residues. Germline values: CDR1 SNHLY, CDR2 FYNNEI. CDR3 coding DNA: TGTGCCAGCAACGCTAAGGGGGGCTACGAGCAGTACTTC. Protein: CASNAKGGYEQYF.

The chain joins TRBV11-3 to TRBJ2-7; D unclear. V was pared by 0 bases and J by 6 bases, with 6 bases between. This CDR3 has 12 residues. Per the germline V gene, CDR1 is SGHNT and CDR2 is YENEEA. CDR3 DNA: TGTGCCAGCAGCTTAGAGCTAGGCGAGCAGTACTTC. Its translation: CASSLELGEQYF.

V is TRBV7-3 and J is TRBJ1-5; weak D call: TRBD1 (5 bases). Trimming cost V 4 bases and J 3 bases, with 10 bases left between them. This CDR3 is built from 14 residues. Germline V CDR1 and CDR2: SGHTA, FQGTGA. CDR3 sequence reads: CASSSLGDNQPQHF. CDR3 sequence (DNA): TGTGCCAGCAGCTCCCTAGGGGACAATCAGCCCCAGCATTTT.

J is TRBJ2-5 and V is TRBV5-4; a weak D match, TRBD2 (6 bases). The V gene's germline CDR1 is SGHNT and CDR2 YYREEE (reference sequence). The CDR3 loop spans 14 amino acids. Trimming shortened V by 4 bases and J by 2 bases, and 12 bases separated the two germline ends. CDR3 coding DNA: TGTGCCAGCAGCCCCACGGGGGTACAAGAGACCCAGTACTTC. Translating it yields CASSPTGVQETQYF. Drawing the rest from reference TRBV5-4 and TRBJ2-5, the complete variable domain is ETGVTQSPTHLIKTRGQQVTLRCSSQSGHNTVSWYQQALGQGPQFIFQYYREEENGRGNFPPRFSGLQFPNYSSELNVNALELDDSALYLCASSPTGVQETQYFGPGTRLLVL.

The chain joins TRBV29-1 to TRBJ2-3; D may be TRBD2 (6 bases). Germline-derived CDR1 and CDR2 are SQVTM and ANQGSEA. The ends were cut back, 6 bases at V and 2 bases at J, with 18 bases in the middle. CDR3 size: 15 residues. The CDR3 DNA reads as TGCAGCGTCGCGAGAGCGGTAGCGGCCACAGATACGCAGTATTTT. Its protein product is CSVARAVAATDTQYF.

The chain joins TRBV4-1 to TRBJ1-3; D is unresolved. Trimming took 2 bases from V and 8 from J, leaving 22 bases between them. Germline values: CDR1 MGHRA, CDR2 YSYEKL. CDR3 length: 17 amino acids. The CDR3 is CASSQTEAKESRHTIYF. The CDR3 bases are TGCGCCAGCAGCCAAACAGAGGCGAAAGAGTCCCGACACACCATATATTTT.

This clone was found once. This rearrangement joins TRBV4-1 to TRBJ2-7; D is uncertain. The CDR3 covers 21 residues. V lost 0 bases, J lost 0 bases, and 27 bases lay in between. Germline CDR1 reads MGHRA; CDR2 reads YSYEKL. CDR3 sequence reads: CASSQDLAVESLPTFSYEQYF. The CDR3 nucleotides read TGCGCCAGCAGCCAAGATCTGGCAGTCGAATCCTTACCCACCTTCTCCTACGAGCAGTACTTC.

The chain is built from TRBV27 and TRBJ1-2, with 7 bases matching TRBD1. V was clipped by 2 bases and J by 4 bases; unmatched bases: 4. The CDR3 is made up of 14 amino acids. Germline V gene data show CDR1 as MNHEY and CDR2 as SMNVEV (reference sequence). The DNA for the CDR3 is TGTGCCAGCAGTTTAAACAGGGGCCTCTATGGCTACACCTTC. This translates into CASSLNRGLYGYTF.

The V gene is TRBV5-1, the J gene TRBJ2-3; TRBD2 matches at 8 bases. The ends lost 0 bases at V and 1 base at J; junction bases unmatched: 7. The CDR3 contains 17 residues. The germline V gene encodes CDR1 SGHRS and CDR2 YFSETQ. CDR3 bases: TGCGCCAGCAGCTTGGGAGGTTCGGGAGGGGGCACAGATACGCAGTATTTT. Translating gives CASSLGGSGGGTDTQYF.

This clone has just a few counts. The rearrangement uses TRBV6-5 and TRBJ2-7; D is undetermined. The CDR3 contains 12 residues. Between the trimmed V and J ends, which lost 0 bases and 5 bases, there was a span of 5 bases. CDR1 and CDR2 (germline): MNHEY, SVGAGI. The CDR3 here is CASSYSVHEQYF. The DNA for the CDR3 is TGTGCCAGCAGTTACTCGGTGCACGAGCAGTACTTC.

CDR3 sequence reads: CASSVGGFQDFEQFF. CDR3 sequence (DNA): TGTGCCAGCAGCGTAGGGGGCTTCCAAGATTTCGAGCAGTTCTTC. The chain is built from TRBV9 and TRBJ2-1; D is possibly TRBD1 (5 bases). The CDR3 consists of 15 residues. Trimming took 0 bases from V and 10 from J, leaving 17 bases between them. Germline V gene lookup returns CDR1 SGDLS and CDR2 YYNGEE.

This clone was picked up one time. The chain employs TRBV6-1 and TRBJ1-5; the match to TRBD1 covers 7 bases. Trimming took 6 bases from V and 9 from J; bases not matched to a gene: 8. Germline V lookup: CDR1 MNHNS, CDR2 SASEGT. There are 13 residues in the CDR3. The CDR3 DNA sequence: TGTGCCAGCAGGAACAGGGGCATGGCGCCCCAGCATTTT. This translates into CASRNRGMAPQHF.

The rearrangement uses TRBV7-2 and TRBJ1-3, with D possibly being TRBD1 (6 bases). Germline V CDR1 and CDR2: SGHTA, FQGNSA. V gave up 1 base and J gave up 2 bases, with 18 bases separating them. The CDR3 totals 18 residues. CDR3 amino acids: CASSLGFGQGLAGNTIYF. The CDR3 nucleotides are TGTGCCAGCAGCTTAGGATTCGGGCAGGGGCTTGCTGGAAACACCATATATTTT.

CDR3 DNA sequence: TGTGCCAGCAGCTTAGGGCGGAGCGAGCAGTACTTC. Protein sequence: CASSLGRSEQYF. V usage is TRBV7-2 and J usage is TRBJ2-7, with D uncertain. This CDR3 contains 12 residues. V lost 1 base to trimming and J lost 6 bases, with 7 bases between them. CDR1 is SGHTA and CDR2 is FQGNSA in the germline V gene.

The chain links TRBV6-1 to TRBJ1-2; the match to TRBD1 covers 8 bases. CDR1 is MNHNS and CDR2 is SASEGT in the germline V gene. The CDR3 covers 15 residues. V was clipped by 7 bases and J by 0 bases; unmatched bases: 7. The CDR3 loop reads CASIYRDRSNYGYTF. CDR3 nucleotide sequence: TGTGCCAGCATCTACCGGGACAGGTCTAACTATGGCTACACCTTC.

This rearrangement joins TRBV5-4 to TRBJ2-5; 12 bases line up with TRBD2. The CDR3 is made up of 16 amino acids. Per the germline V gene, CDR1 is SGHNT and CDR2 is YYREEE (reference sequence). V dropped 3 bases and J dropped 0; count of bases not matched to a gene: 3. The CDR3 bases are TGTGCCAGCAGCTCCCTAGCGGGAGGGGACCAAGAGACCCAGTACTTC. It specifies CASSSLAGGDQETQYF.

This clone has more than one count but fewer than ten. V is TRBV2 and J is TRBJ2-7; 8 positions match TRBD2. The CDR3 is 15 residues long. The ends lost 3 bases at V and 5 bases at J; junction bases unmatched: 9. CDR1 is SNHLY and CDR2 is FYNNEI in the germline V gene. CDR3 nucleotides: TGTGCCAGCAGTGATTCTACGGGGGGGCTGGACGAGCAGTACTTC. As protein: CASSDSTGGLDEQYF.

The chain employs TRBV7-3 and TRBJ1-1, with D unresolved. There are 13 residues in the CDR3. Germline V CDR1 and CDR2: SGHTA, FQGTGA. Between the trimmed V and J ends, which lost 2 bases and 0 bases, there was a span of 4 bases. As DNA, the CDR3 is TGTGCCAGCAGCTTATATCTGAACACTGAAGCTTTCTTT. This encodes CASSLYLNTEAFF.

V gene TRBV9 combines with J gene TRBJ2-2; 8 bases align to TRBD2. Germline trimming cut 4 bases from V and 0 bases from J; bases unmatched to any gene: 2. Germline V lookup: CDR1 SGDLS, CDR2 YYNGEE. The CDR3 loop spans 15 amino acids. The CDR3: CASSTGLANTGELFF. The DNA for the CDR3 is TGTGCCAGCAGCACGGGACTAGCGAACACCGGGGAGCTGTTTTTT.

This chain joins TRBV12-5 and TRBJ1-5; D might be TRBD1 (5 bases). The CDR3 contains 15 residues. Germline V gene sequence: CDR1 LGHNT, CDR2 FRNRAP. V was trimmed by 4 bases and J by 4 bases, leaving 14 bases between them. CDR3 loop: CASGSRLGGNQPQHF. CDR3 sequence (DNA): TGTGCTAGTGGTTCCAGATTGGGGGGGAATCAGCCCCAGCATTTT.

The V and J genes are TRBV11-3 and TRBJ2-7; D not resolved. V lost 1 base to trimming and J lost 0 bases, with 10 bases between them. The V gene's germline CDR1 is SGHNT and CDR2 YENEEA. CDR3 size: 15 residues. The CDR3 here is CASSLGPVSSYEQYF. The CDR3 coding sequence is TGTGCCAGCAGCTTAGGTCCGGTGAGCTCCTACGAGCAGTACTTC.

V is TRBV28 and J is TRBJ1-2; D remains unclear. CDR3 length: 11 residues. V shed 10 bases and J shed 0 bases, with 6 bases lying between them. Looked up from germline, CDR1 is MDHEN and CDR2 is SYDVKM. The CDR3 DNA reads TGTGCCATTACAGCTAACTATGGCTACACCTTC. Translated, it gives CAITANYGYTF.

The chain uses TRBV6-5 and TRBJ2-1; TRBD1 matches 9 bases. J gave up 4 bases and V 2 bases, and 6 bases lay outside the gene matches. Germline V CDR1 and CDR2: MNHEY, SVGAGI. The CDR3 consists of 16 residues. The DNA for the CDR3 is TGTGCCAGCAGTTACCCGGGACAGGGCCGATACAATGAGCAGTTCTTC. Translated: CASSYPGQGRYNEQFF.